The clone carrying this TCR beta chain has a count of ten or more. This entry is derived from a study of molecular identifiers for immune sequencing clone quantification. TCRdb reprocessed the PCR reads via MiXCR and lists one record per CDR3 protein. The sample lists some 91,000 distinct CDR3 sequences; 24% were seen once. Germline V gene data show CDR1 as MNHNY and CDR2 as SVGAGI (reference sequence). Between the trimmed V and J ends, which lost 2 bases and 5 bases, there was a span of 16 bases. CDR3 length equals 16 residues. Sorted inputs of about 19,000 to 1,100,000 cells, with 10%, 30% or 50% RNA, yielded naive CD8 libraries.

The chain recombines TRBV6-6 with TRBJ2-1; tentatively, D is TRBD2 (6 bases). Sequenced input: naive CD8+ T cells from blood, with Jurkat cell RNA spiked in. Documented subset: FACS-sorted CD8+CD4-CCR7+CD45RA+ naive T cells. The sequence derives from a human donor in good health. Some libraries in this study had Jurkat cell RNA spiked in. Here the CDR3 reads CASSYLLADVNNEQFF. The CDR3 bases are TGTGCCAGCAGTTACCTACTAGCCGACGTCAACAATGAGCAGTTCTTC.